These 21 T cell receptor beta chains were sequenced from one sample in a study of blood T cell repertoires in COVID-19. The table came from immunoSEQ multiplex PCR; TCRdb's copy has only in-frame clones and leaves some out. The table has about 160,000 clones, about 80% seen once. The material sequenced was peripheral blood. The receptors come from a woman at least 80 years old with acute or convalescent COVID-19.

The chain employs TRBV5-4 and TRBJ2-7, with a weak D call TRBD2 (7 bases). The germline V gene encodes CDR1 SGHNT and CDR2 YYREEE (reference sequence). CDR3 length: 13 amino acids. V lost 4 bases, J lost 4 bases, and 12 bases lay in between. The CDR3 here is CASSLRGGYEQYF. The DNA of the CDR3 is TGTGCCAGCAGCCTGAGGGGGGGGTACGAGCAGTACTTC.

The V call is TRBV7-9, the J call TRBJ1-1; 8 nucleotides match TRBD1. Germline V gene lookup returns CDR1 SEHNR and CDR2 FQNEAQ (reference sequence). J was trimmed by 7 bases and V by 4 bases; bases with no gene match: 8. The CDR3 extends over 14 amino acids. The CDR3 DNA is TGTGCCAGCAGCTACCTGGACAGGGTTGGTGAAGCTTTCTTT. Its translation is CASSYLDRVGEAFF.

The rearrangement uses TRBV10-1 and TRBJ2-1; 11 bases line up with TRBD1. This CDR3 spans 13 amino acids. Germline V lookup: CDR1 WNHNN, CDR2 SYGVQD (reference sequence). The V gene end was trimmed by 8 bases and the J gene end by 6 bases; junction bases not matched to a gene: 3. CDR3: CASRDRGSNEQFF. The CDR3 DNA is TGCGCCAGCCGGGACAGGGGGTCCAATGAGCAGTTCTTC.

V and J are TRBV3-1 (or the pseudogene TRBV3-2) and TRBJ1-2, with D possibly TRBD1 on 6 matching bases. The length of the CDR3 is 13 residues. Trimming cost V 2 bases and J 6 bases, with 10 bases left between them. Germline V gene sequence: CDR1 LGHDT, CDR2 YNNKEL (reference sequence). Here the CDR3 reads CASSQSTGNGYTF. The CDR3 DNA reads as TGTGCCAGCAGCCAATCAACAGGGAATGGCTACACCTTC.

The chain links TRBV30 to TRBJ1-5; D remains unclear. The V and J ends lost 1 base and 5 bases respectively, with 9 bases between them. Looked up from germline, CDR1 is GTSNPN and CDR2 is SVGIG (reference sequence). The CDR3 extends over 13 amino acids. Here the CDR3 reads CAWSGRRDQPQHF. DNA for the CDR3: TGTGCCTGGAGTGGTCGGCGGGATCAGCCCCAGCATTTT. The full variable domain, rest sourced from reference TRBV30 and TRBJ1-5, is SQTIHQWPATLVQPVGSPLSLECTVEGTSNPNLYWYRQAAGRGLQLLFYSVGIGQISSEVPQNLSASRPQDRQFILSSKKLLLSDSGFYLCAWSGRRDQPQHFGDGTRLSIL.

The chain has TRBV5-4 and TRBJ2-1, with 9 bases that match TRBD1. The CDR3 sequence is 16 residues long. V shed 3 bases, J shed 6 bases, and the junction held 10 bases outside the gene matches. The germline CDR1 and CDR2 sequences are SGHNT and YYREEE (reference sequence). DNA of the CDR3: TGTGCCAGCAGCTATCCGGGACAGGGAGCTAGCAATGAGCAGTTCTTC. Its protein is CASSYPGQGASNEQFF.

The chain couples TRBV15 to TRBJ1-3; D gene uncertain. CDR1 and CDR2 (germline): LNHNV, YYDKDF (reference sequence). V lost 2 bases, J lost 0 bases, and 8 bases lay in between. This CDR3 is 15 amino acids long. The chain's CDR3 is CATSRTAISGNTIYF. The CDR3 region has the DNA TGTGCCACCAGCAGAACAGCCATCTCTGGAAACACCATATATTTT.

The gene calls are TRBV11-2 and TRBJ2-5, with 13 nucleotides matching TRBD2. Germline CDR1 SGHAT, CDR2 FQNNGV. V shed 5 bases and J 5 bases; nucleotides not matched to a gene: 8. The CDR3 length is 16 residues. CDR3: CASSPSGLAGRETQYF. In DNA form, the CDR3 reads TGTGCCAGCAGCCCTTCGGGACTAGCGGGAAGGGAGACCCAGTACTTC.

This clone was picked up one time. The chain employs TRBV3-1 (or the pseudogene TRBV3-2) and TRBJ1-3; 7 nucleotides align to TRBD1. Germline V gene data show CDR1 as LGHDT and CDR2 as YNNKEL (reference sequence). J gave up 3 bases and V 6 bases, and 5 bases lay outside the gene matches. The CDR3 loop spans 14 amino acids. Here the CDR3 reads CASSFQGVGNTIYF. In nucleotides, the CDR3 is TGTGCCAGCAGTTTCCAGGGGGTTGGAAACACCATATATTTT.

The chain links TRBV19 to TRBJ1-1, with D hard to call. The germline V and J ends were trimmed by 2 bases and 3 bases, with 10 bases remaining between them. The CDR3 loop spans 14 amino acids. Germline V CDR1 and CDR2: LNHDA, SQIVND (reference sequence). The CDR3 DNA reads TGTGCCAGTAGTATAATGGAGGGCTACACTGAAGCTTTCTTT. Its protein is CASSIMEGYTEAFF.

The V and J genes are TRBV18 and TRBJ1-4, with D possibly matching TRBD1 (5 bases). Looked up from germline, CDR1 is KGHSH and CDR2 is LQKENI. V lost 0 bases to trimming and J lost 7 bases, with 12 bases between them. The CDR3 has 15 residues. The CDR3 spells CASSPPAGKGEKLFF. As DNA, the CDR3 is TGTGCCAGCTCACCACCGGCAGGGAAAGGTGAAAAACTGTTTTTT.

V gene TRBV10-1 combines with J gene TRBJ2-1; possibly TRBD1 for D (6 bases). Germline CDR1 is WNHNN and CDR2 is SYGVQD (reference sequence). This CDR3 contains 15 residues. V was clipped by 6 bases and J by 4 bases, with 16 bases between them. The CDR3 is CASSVGQSRYNEQFF. CDR3 coding DNA: TGCGCCAGCAGCGTTGGACAGTCGCGTTACAATGAGCAGTTCTTC.

This chain joins TRBV7-2 and TRBJ1-2; 12 nucleotides align to TRBD1. The V and J ends lost 5 bases and 4 bases, in that order; junction bases with no gene match: 8. CDR1 SGHTA and CDR2 FQGNSA come from the germline V gene. The CDR3 spans 16 residues. The CDR3 coding sequence is TGTGCCAGCAGCCCGGGACAGGGGGCGTTGGCCTATGGCTACACCTTC. Its protein is CASSPGQGALAYGYTF.

J is TRBJ1-5 and V is TRBV18; D call uncertain. V lost 3 bases and J 2 bases, leaving 8 bases between the germline ends. The CDR3 totals 14 residues. In germline, CDR1 is KGHSH, CDR2 LQKENI. The CDR3 sequence: CASSPTAGNQPQHF. CDR3 nucleotides: TGTGCCAGCTCACCGACTGCAGGCAATCAGCCCCAGCATTTT.

This chain connects TRBV11-2 to TRBJ2-7; TRBD2 agrees at 11 bases. The V gene's germline CDR1 is SGHAT and CDR2 FQNNGV. The CDR3 is 15 residues long. The junction had 6 bases not matched to a gene; V was cut back by 6 bases and J by 2 bases. DNA for the CDR3: TGTGCCAGCAGGCCGCTAGCGGGAGGCCCCTACGAGCAGTACTTC. Translating gives CASRPLAGGPYEQYF.

The chain has TRBV7-9 and TRBJ2-7; a weak D match, TRBD1 (6 bases). The CDR3 is 13 amino acids. V dropped 5 bases and J dropped 2 bases, with 10 bases sitting between them. Germline V gene sequence: CDR1 SEHNR, CDR2 FQNEAQ (reference sequence). The CDR3 region is CASSPGDPYEQYF. DNA for the CDR3: TGTGCCAGCAGCCCAGGGGACCCCTACGAGCAGTACTTC.

V and J are TRBV7-2 and TRBJ2-5, with TRBD2 matching 10 bases. In germline, CDR1 is SGHTA, CDR2 FQGNSA. The CDR3 length is 17 residues. V dropped 0 bases and J dropped 2; count of bases not matched to a gene: 6. CDR3 loop: CASSLAGTAGGQETQYF. DNA of the CDR3: TGTGCCAGCAGCTTAGCGGGAACAGCGGGAGGGCAAGAGACCCAGTACTTC.

CDR3 loop: CASGLGNQPQHF. In DNA form, the CDR3 reads TGTGCCAGCGGACTGGGCAATCAGCCCCAGCATTTT. The V gene is TRBV27, the J gene TRBJ1-5; D remains ambiguous. Germline V gives CDR1 MNHEY, CDR2 SMNVEV (reference sequence). CDR3 length: 12 amino acids. The V and J ends lost 8 bases and 2 bases respectively, with 7 bases between them.

The chain carries TRBV2 and TRBJ2-7; the match to TRBD2 covers 7 bases. Germline CDR1 reads SNHLY; CDR2 reads FYNNEI. This CDR3 contains 14 residues. Trimming removed 7 bases from V and 3 bases from J; junction bases left unmatched: 9. In nucleotides, the CDR3 is TGTGCCAGCACCCCCGGGAGGACTAGCTACGAGCAGTACTTC. Protein sequence: CASTPGRTSYEQYF. Complete variable domain (other parts from reference TRBV2 and TRBJ2-7): EPEVTQTPSHQVTQMGQEVILRCVPISNHLYFYWYRQILGQKVEFLVSFYNNEISEKSEIFDDQFSVERPDGSNFTLKIRSTKLEDSAMYFCASTPGRTSYEQYFGPGTRLTVT.

V and J are TRBV5-8 and TRBJ2-7; D may be TRBD1 (5 bases). V lost 2 bases to trimming and J lost 2 bases, with 17 bases between them. This CDR3 has 16 residues. Germline assignment: CDR1 SGHTS and CDR2 YDEGEE. The CDR3 loop reads CASSFAYRPRTYEQYF. The CDR3 DNA sequence: TGTGCCAGCAGCTTTGCTTACAGGCCTCGCACCTACGAGCAGTACTTC.

V gene TRBV30 combines with J gene TRBJ1-6; TRBD1 aligns across 11 bases. CDR1 is GTSNPN, CDR2 SVGIG, per germline (reference sequence). The CDR3 sequence is 14 residues long. The J segment lost 16 bases and the V segment lost 4 bases, leaving 12 bases of the junction unmatched. CDR3 loop: CAWKAGTGGYPLHF. The CDR3 nucleotides read TGTGCCTGGAAAGCCGGGACAGGGGGGTACCCTCTCCACTTT.